These 21 T cell receptor beta chains originate from one sample sequenced in a study of graft-versus-host responses after intestinal transplantation. Assay used: immunoSEQ multiplex PCR; TCRdb lists only in-frame clones, some missing. The sample has approximately 20,000 clones; 86% are singletons. The starting material was PBMCs, obtained about 240 days after intestinal transplant. The receptors derive from a human patient who received an intestinal transplant, so some T cells may come from the graft donor.

The rearrangement joins TRBV5-6 to TRBJ1-2, with TRBD1 matching over 9 bases. The germline gives CDR1 SGHDT, CDR2 YYEEEE. The trim removed 3 bases at V and 1 base at J, leaving 10 bases unmatched. CDR3 length: 17 amino acids. The CDR3 DNA sequence: TGTGCCAGCAGCTCAATGCGGGACAGGGTATATAACTATGGCTACACCTTC. Translated, it gives CASSSMRDRVYNYGYTF.

This chain links TRBV4-1 with TRBJ2-5; TRBD2 agrees at 8 bases. The germline V gene has CDR1 MGHRA and CDR2 YSYEKL. Unmatched junction bases numbered 9, after V lost 5 bases and J lost 4 bases. The CDR3 has 15 residues. In nucleotides, the CDR3 is TGCGCCAGCAGCAGGGGTTCGGGAGGGACAGAGACCCAGTACTTC. It codes for CASSRGSGGTETQYF.

The V call is TRBV6-5, the J call TRBJ2-3; D is perhaps TRBD1 or TRBD2 (5 bases each). Germline lookup yields CDR1 MNHEY and CDR2 SVGAGI. This CDR3 has 15 residues. V was pared by 7 bases and J by 1 base, with 15 bases between. The CDR3 nucleotides read TGTGCCAGCACCCCTACGGGGCGGGGCACAGATACGCAGTATTTT. Residues: CASTPTGRGTDTQYF.

The chain links TRBV5-1 to TRBJ2-7; D remains unclear. CDR3 length equals 14 residues. Germline-derived CDR1 and CDR2 are SGHRS and YFSETQ. The ends were cut back, 1 base at V and 3 bases at J, with 11 bases in the middle. The DNA for the CDR3 is TGCGCCAGCAGCTTGAATCCGGACGGCTACGAGCAGTACTTC. As protein: CASSLNPDGYEQYF.

The chain is built from TRBV25-1 and TRBJ1-2; no firm D call. V shed 0 bases and J shed 5 bases, with 4 bases lying between them. The germline gives CDR1 MGHDK, CDR2 SYGVNS. CDR3 size: 12 residues. The CDR3 DNA follows: TGTGCCAGCAGTGAATACAGTTATGGCTACACCTTC. Its protein is CASSEYSYGYTF.

The chain is built from TRBV14 and TRBJ2-7, with 8 bases aligning to TRBD1. The CDR3 sequence is 14 residues long. After removal of 2 bases from V and 3 bases from J, the junction contained 3 bases not matched to a gene. Germline V lookup: CDR1 SGHDN, CDR2 FVKESK. The chain's CDR3 is CASSQTGGIYEQYF. CDR3 nucleotide sequence: TGTGCCAGCAGCCAAACAGGGGGGATCTACGAGCAGTACTTC.

The chain links TRBV7-9 to TRBJ2-5, with 10 bases that match TRBD2. The DNA matches TRBJ2-7 better at its end, which makes the J call doubtful. This CDR3 has 15 residues. The germline V gene has CDR1 SEHNR and CDR2 FQNEAQ (reference sequence). DNA for the CDR3: TGTGCCAGCAGCTCTACTACTAGCGGGGTAGTCGAGCAGTACTTC. Its translation is CASSSTTSGVVEQYF.

V usage is TRBV18 and J usage is TRBJ2-3; D is unresolved. The CDR3 has 18 amino acids. V dropped 4 bases and J dropped 9 bases, with 29 bases sitting between them. Looked up from germline, CDR1 is KGHSH and CDR2 is LQKENI. The CDR3 reads CASSLARGSDSTQITQYF. The DNA for the CDR3 is TGTGCCAGCTCACTAGCCCGAGGTTCGGATTCCACACAGATAACGCAGTATTTT.

This chain uses TRBV30 with TRBJ1-2, with a weak D call TRBD1 (6 bases). Germline V gene lookup returns CDR1 GTSNPN and CDR2 SVGIG (reference sequence). V was shortened by 2 bases and J by 8 bases, with 21 bases between the two germline ends. The CDR3 length is 15 residues. CDR3 loop: CAWSYTGPGGYGYTF. Written as DNA, the CDR3 is TGTGCCTGGAGTTATACAGGGCCGGGGGGGTACGGCTACACCTTC.

V gene TRBV4-1 combines with J gene TRBJ2-3; 8 bases align to TRBD2. The CDR3 has 17 residues. CDR1 MGHRA and CDR2 YSYEKL come from the germline V gene. V was clipped by 1 base and J by 5 bases; unmatched bases: 11. In DNA, the CDR3 is TGCGCCAGCAGCCAAGTAGGCGGGGGGCCGTCCAAAGATACGCAGTATTTT. Protein product: CASSQVGGGPSKDTQYF.

This clone was seen only a few times. This sequence joins TRBV12-5 and TRBJ1-1; D is uncertain. Trimming shortened V by 3 bases and J by 1 base, and 9 bases separated the two germline ends. The CDR3 is made up of 14 amino acids. CDR1 LGHNT and CDR2 FRNRAP come from the germline V gene. The CDR3 here is CASGFRLGNTEAFF. The CDR3 DNA is TGTGCTAGTGGTTTCCGACTGGGGAACACTGAAGCTTTCTTT.

The chain carries TRBV2 and TRBJ1-4; D gene uncertain. The CDR3 has 15 residues. CDR1 and CDR2 from the germline V gene are SNHLY and FYNNEI. With 0 bases removed from V and 6 bases from J, the gap between germline ends came to 11 bases. CDR3 loop: CASSEALAGYEKLFF. As DNA, the CDR3 is TGTGCCAGCAGTGAAGCGCTGGCCGGCTATGAAAAACTGTTTTTT.

The chain combines TRBV20-1 with TRBJ2-3; D is perhaps TRBD1 or TRBD2 (5 bases each). With 5 bases removed from V and 2 bases from J, the gap between germline ends came to 5 bases. Germline V lookup: CDR1 DFQATT, CDR2 SNEGSKA (reference sequence). This CDR3 is 11 amino acids long. CDR3 sequence reads: CSAGTTDTQYF. As DNA, the CDR3 is TGCAGTGCTGGGACCACAGATACGCAGTATTTT.

The J gene is TRBJ1-1, the V gene TRBV19, with 7 bases that match TRBD1. From germline, CDR1 is LNHDA and CDR2 SQIVND (reference sequence). This CDR3 region has 12 residues. With 9 bases clipped from V and 3 bases from J, the junction kept 4 bases outside the gene matches. The CDR3 DNA follows: TGTGCCAGCCGCCAGGGGGACACTGAAGCTTTCTTT. Its protein product is CASRQGDTEAFF. Filled out from reference TRBV19 and TRBJ1-1, the complete variable domain reads DGGITQSPKYLFRKEGQNVTLSCEQNLNHDAMYWYRQDPGQGLRLIYYSQIVNDFQKGDIAEGYSVSREKKESFPLTVTSAQKNPTAFYLCASRQGDTEAFFGQGTRLTVV.

This chain joins TRBV2 and TRBJ2-7; TRBD2 matches 9 bases. The germline V gene encodes CDR1 SNHLY and CDR2 FYNNEI. The CDR3 is made up of 14 amino acids. J gave up 4 bases and V 2 bases, and 3 bases lay outside the gene matches. CDR3 amino acids: CASSELAGRYEQYF. The CDR3 DNA reads as TGTGCCAGCAGTGAACTAGCGGGGAGGTACGAGCAGTACTTC. Looking up the rest from reference TRBV2 and TRBJ2-7 gives the full variable domain: EPEVTQTPSHQVTQMGQEVILRCVPISNHLYFYWYRQILGQKVEFLVSFYNNEISEKSEIFDDQFSVERPDGSNFTLKIRSTKLEDSAMYFCASSELAGRYEQYFGPGTRLTVT.

This clone was counted a single time. The genes are TRBV2 and TRBJ2-7; no firm D call. The ends were cut back, 3 bases at V and 3 bases at J, with 12 bases in the middle. This CDR3 spans 14 amino acids. CDR1 and CDR2 from the germline V gene are SNHLY and FYNNEI. This CDR3 is CASSDGNPYYEQYF. The CDR3 DNA sequence: TGTGCCAGCAGTGACGGAAACCCCTACTACGAGCAGTACTTC.

The table lists this clone with a few counts. This chain joins TRBV7-9 and TRBJ1-2; unclear D gene. Trimming left V 7 bases short and J 8 bases short, with 23 bases between. The CDR3 covers 15 residues. CDR1 and CDR2 (germline): SEHNR, FQNEAQ (reference sequence). The CDR3: CASIQILGSRRGYTF. The CDR3 DNA sequence: TGTGCCAGCATCCAGATACTGGGCTCTAGGAGGGGCTACACCTTC.

This sequence joins TRBV7-3 and TRBJ2-1, with a weak D call TRBD1 (6 bases). This CDR3 has 15 amino acids. V dropped 4 bases and J dropped 3 bases, with 13 bases sitting between them. Germline loops: CDR1 SGHTA, CDR2 FQGTGA. CDR3 loop: CASSSPRGHYNEQFF. As DNA, the CDR3 is TGTGCCAGCAGCTCTCCCAGGGGTCACTACAATGAGCAGTTCTTC.

V usage is TRBV30 and J usage is TRBJ2-7; D is unresolved. Trimming stripped 0 bases from V and 3 bases from J, with 6 bases between. CDR1 and CDR2 from the germline V gene are GTSNPN and SVGIG (reference sequence). The CDR3 is 12 amino acids. The CDR3 loop reads CAWSVDGYEQYF. The CDR3 DNA reads as TGTGCCTGGAGTGTAGACGGCTACGAGCAGTACTTC.

The genes are TRBV6-6 and TRBJ2-1; D is tentatively TRBD1 or TRBD2 (6 bases each). Trimming cost V 3 bases and J 3 bases, with 12 bases left between them. The germline V gene encodes CDR1 MNHNY and CDR2 SVGAGI (reference sequence). CDR3 length: 15 amino acids. CDR3 in DNA: TGTGCCAGCAGTTATGGGGGGCTGAGCTACAATGAGCAGTTCTTC. Translating it yields CASSYGGLSYNEQFF.

The chain joins TRBV7-3 to TRBJ2-7, with D possibly called TRBD1 or TRBD2 (6 bases each). Trimming cost V 7 bases and J 9 bases, with 22 bases left between them. Germline CDR1 is SGHTA and CDR2 is FQGTGA. The CDR3 extends over 14 amino acids. The CDR3 sequence is CASTPAGGPGGQYF. The CDR3 DNA reads as TGTGCCAGCACCCCGGCTGGGGGGCCCGGGGGGCAGTACTTC.